The present entry profiles one T cell receptor (beta chain) with its context. The antigen is not known. The CDR3 consists of 19 residues. Germline CDR1 reads LGHNA; CDR2 reads YSLEER. TCRdb re-called the 5' RACE reads; one entry per CDR3 protein, DNA not given. This table holds 140,000 or so distinct CDR3 sequences. The sample originates from a study of T cells expressing NK-cell markers. Study results and limitations: Among several donors, these clonotypes also ranked first in the CD3+CD56-NKG2C+ fraction.

The rearrangement joins TRBV4-3 to TRBJ2-3; TCRdb's D gene call, TRBD1, goes unchecked for lack of DNA. Material for sequencing was blood T cells: a sorted CD56 or NKG2C T cell subset, CD4+ or CD8+ T cells, or bulk PBMC T cells (not recorded which). The sequence was collected from a man in his late teens or twenties in good health. CDR3 protein: CASSQEMAAGTGDSDTQYF.